Below, 9 T cell receptor beta chains from the same sample are listed, as sequenced in a study of T cell repertoires in cytomegalovirus infection. The antigens these receptors bind are not known. TCRdb passed the reads through MiXCR, listing each CDR3 protein once. The profile covers approximately 990,000 distinct CDR3 sequences, with about 33% appearing a single time and roughly an eighth taken by the ten largest. This specimen consisted of cultured CD8+ T cells from PBMCs, obtained from culture after CMV antigen stimulation. The receptors shown here come from a human donor in good health (CMV status not recorded). Some clones in this sample may be carry-over from other donors' samples.

CDR3 in amino acids: CASSYTGQGYEQYF. CDR3 in DNA: TGTGCCAGCAGTTACACGGGACAGGGCTACGAGCAGTACTTC. The V gene is TRBV6-5, the J gene TRBJ2-7, with TRBD1 identical over 9 bases. V gave up 2 bases and J gave up 3 bases; unmatched junction bases: 2. In germline, CDR1 is MNHEY, CDR2 SVGAGI. CDR3 length: 14 amino acids.

This clonotype came up a few times. The chain has TRBV2 and TRBJ1-1, with a weak D call TRBD1 (5 bases). Germline CDR1 reads SNHLY; CDR2 reads FYNNEI. The CDR3 has 14 residues. Trimming shortened V by 7 bases and J by 4 bases, and 16 bases separated the two germline ends. This CDR3 is CASTPGRGATEAFF. The CDR3 nucleotides read TGTGCCAGCACCCCGGGGAGGGGAGCCACTGAAGCTTTCTTT.

Details on this clonotype: A much larger clone lies one base from this, so it may be a read error. This chain uses TRBV12-3 or TRBV12-4 with TRBJ2-1; D ambiguous. CDR3 length equals 16 residues. CDR3 sequence: CANSKRTTTSYNEQFF. The CDR3 nucleotides read TGTGCCAACAGTAAAAGGACCACTACCTCCTACAATGAGCAGTTCTTC.

For this clonotype: Being one base from a much bigger clone, this may be a read error. V usage is TRBV7-2 and J usage is TRBJ2-2, with 7 bases fitting TRBD1. From germline, CDR1 is SGHTA and CDR2 FQGNSA. The CDR3 is 14 residues long. Written as DNA, the CDR3 is TGTGCCAACAGCCTGGGACAGATATCCGGGGAGCTGTTTTTT. Translation gives CANSLGQISGELFF.

Remarks on this clonotype: This may be a read error: a much more frequent sequence differs by one nucleotide. The rearrangement links TRBV7-3 to TRBJ2-1; TRBD2 might be the D (6 bases). Germline CDR1 SGHTA, CDR2 FQGTGA. The CDR3 contains 13 residues. V was cut by 3 bases and J by 4 bases, with 7 bases left in between. CDR3 loop: CASSFREYNEQFF. The CDR3 nucleotides are TGTGCCAGCAGCTTCCGGGAGTACAATGAGCAGTTCTTC.

This clonotype was observed a few times. The chain couples TRBV12-3 or TRBV12-4 to TRBJ2-1; 16 bases line up with TRBD2. The CDR3 loop spans 18 amino acids. Germline trimming cut 7 bases from V and 4 bases from J; bases unmatched to any gene: 10. This CDR3 is CASNPGTSGGAEYNEQFF. The CDR3 coding sequence is TGTGCCAGCAATCCCGGGACTAGCGGGGGGGCCGAGTACAATGAGCAGTTCTTC.

V gene TRBV4-1 combines with J gene TRBJ1-4; 10 bases align to TRBD1. The CDR3 contains 15 residues. Trimming cost V 3 bases and J 8 bases; bases outside gene matches: 6. The germline V gene has CDR1 MGHRA and CDR2 YSYEKL. The chain's CDR3 is CASSQGTGVGEKLFF. In DNA form, the CDR3 reads TGCGCCAGCAGCCAGGGGACAGGGGTGGGGGAAAAACTGTTTTTT.

J is TRBJ2-2 and V is TRBV11-3; D is possibly TRBD1 (5 bases). Germline CDR1 and CDR2: SGHNT and YENEEA. The CDR3 spans 17 residues. V gave up 4 bases and J gave up 1 base, with 16 bases separating them. The CDR3, as DNA: TGTGCCAGCAGCTCTTCCTACAGGATGGAGAACACCGGGGAGCTGTTTTTT. Translating it yields CASSSSYRMENTGELFF.

This chain uses TRBV7-9 with TRBJ2-3; the D is unclear. Germline assignment: CDR1 SEHNR and CDR2 FQNEAQ (reference sequence). V lost 1 base and J lost 2, with 13 bases in between. CDR3 length: 16 residues. CDR3: CASSLVYVTTTDTQYF. The CDR3 bases are TGTGCCAGCAGCTTAGTTTACGTAACCACCACAGATACGCAGTATTTT. Looking up the rest from reference TRBV7-9 and TRBJ2-3 gives the full variable domain: DTGVSQNPRHKITKRGQNVTFRCDPISEHNRLYWYRQTLGQGPEFLTYFQNEAQLEKSRLLSDRFSAERPKGSFSTLEIQRTEQGDSAMYLCASSLVYVTTTDTQYFGPGTRLTVL.